The rows below give T cell receptor beta chains drawn from one sample of a study of blood T cells in healthy people across ages. TCRdb reprocessed the 5' RACE reads with MiXCR, giving one entry per CDR3 protein. Of about 1,400,000 distinct CDR3 sequences detected, about 43% appear once; the ten largest clones hold less than 8%. Material for sequencing was blood. These receptor sequences come from a woman between 18 and 29 years old in good health. CDR3s include the opening cysteine and the closing phenylalanine or tryptophan. A D gene is named only where the DNA matches it firmly. Rows may omit the clone size; those that give it use once, few, many or a size class.

V gene	D gene	clone size	J gene	CDR3 protein	CDR3 DNA
TRBV10-3	TRBD1	.	TRBJ2-5	CAIRQGQGIETQYF	TGTGCCATCAGGCAGGGACAGGGAATAGAGACCCAGTACTTC
TRBV5-1	TRBD2	few	TRBJ2-3	CASSGLAVDRDTQYF	TGCGCCAGCAGCGGACTAGCGGTCGACAGAGATACGCAGTATTTT
TRBV20-1	.	.	TRBJ1-6	CSATRQEELRSPLHF	TGCAGTGCTACCCGACAGGAGGAACTCCGGTCACCCCTCCACTTT
TRBV20-1	TRBD2	.	TRBJ2-1	CSARAPGLAFSNEQFF	TGCAGTGCTAGAGCCCCCGGACTAGCGTTCTCCAATGAGCAGTTCTTC
TRBV15	TRBD1	.	TRBJ1-2	CATSPQTGQGERYTF	TGTGCCACCAGCCCCCAAACCGGACAGGGTGAGCGCTACACCTTC
TRBV10-1	.	.	TRBJ2-2	CASSDPHGPNTGELFF	TGCGCCAGCAGTGACCCTCATGGGCCGAACACCGGGGAGCTGTTTTTT
TRBV14	TRBD2	few	TRBJ2-1	CASSQGLERGYNEQFF	TGTGCCAGCAGCCAAGGACTAGAGCGGGGCTACAATGAGCAGTTCTTC
TRBV4-1	.	few	TRBJ1-2	CASSPGSMTAGYGYTF	TGCGCCAGCAGCCCTGGTTCCATGACAGCCGGCTATGGCTACACCTTC
TRBV25-1	TRBD1	few	TRBJ1-1	CATRDRGRLGTEAFF	TGTGCCACCCGGGACAGGGGGCGATTGGGCACTGAAGCTTTCTTT
TRBV12-3/TRBV12-4	.	.	TRBJ2-1	CATTAFNEQFF	TGTGCCACTACGGCCTTCAATGAGCAGTTCTTC
TRBV9	TRBD1	.	TRBJ1-2	CASSVAGGLPNYGYTF	TGTGCCAGCAGCGTAGCAGGGGGCCTCCCTAACTATGGCTACACCTTC
TRBV3-1	TRBD1	.	TRBJ2-1	CASSQGGQGIWHEQFF	TGTGCCAGCAGCCAAGGGGGACAGGGGATTTGGCATGAGCAGTTCTTC
TRBV5-1	.	.	TRBJ1-1	CASSLDRVKNTEAFF	TGCGCCAGCAGCTTGGACAGGGTTAAGAACACTGAAGCTTTCTTT
TRBV27	TRBD2	.	TRBJ2-5	CASSPLKRGDQETQYF	TGTGCCAGCAGTCCCCTCAAGCGGGGAGACCAAGAGACCCAGTACTTC
TRBV15	TRBD1	few	TRBJ2-7	CATSTWTGGPFEQYF	TGTGCCACCAGCACCTGGACAGGGGGCCCATTCGAGCAGTACTTC
TRBV27	TRBD1	.	TRBJ1-5	CASSPRTTGANQPQHF	TGTGCCAGCAGTCCCCGGACGACAGGGGCGAATCAGCCCCAGCATTTT
TRBV6-5	TRBD1	many	TRBJ1-2	CASSYADRRLNGYTF	TGTGCCAGCAGTTACGCGGACAGGCGGCTAAATGGCTACACCTTC
TRBV9	.	.	TRBJ2-6	CASDGTGANVLTF	TGTGCCAGCGACGGGACTGGGGCCAACGTCCTGACTTTC
TRBV9	.	many	TRBJ2-3	CASSVGPSTDTQYF	TGTGCCAGCAGCGTAGGCCCTAGCACAGATACGCAGTATTTT
TRBV7-2	.	few	TRBJ1-2	CASSPGWVRGYTF	TGTGCCAGCAGCCCCGGTTGGGTACGTGGCTACACCTTC
TRBV20-1	TRBD1	few	TRBJ1-2	CSATVQGVVWGYTF	TGCAGTGCTACGGTCCAGGGGGTGGTGTGGGGCTACACCTTC
TRBV4-1	TRBD2	few	TRBJ2-1	CASSQRREAYNEQFF	TGCGCCAGCAGCCAACGGCGGGAGGCGTACAATGAGCAGTTCTTC
TRBV20-1	TRBD1	.	TRBJ2-7	CSAYRGQGTYEQYF	TGCAGTGCTTACAGGGGGCAGGGAACCTACGAGCAGTACTTC
TRBV5-1	TRBD1	few	TRBJ2-7	CASSLDRGPLDEQYF	TGCGCCAGCAGCTTAGACAGGGGGCCCCTGGACGAGCAGTACTTC
TRBV27	.	.	TRBJ2-5	CASSFGGEYQETQYF	TGTGCCAGCAGTTTTGGAGGGGAGTACCAAGAGACCCAGTACTTC
TRBV4-1	.	.	TRBJ2-6	CASSPTSTDIIISGANALTF	TGCGCCAGCAGTCCAACGTCCACAGACATTATTATTTCTGGGGCCAACGCCCTGACTTTC
TRBV12-3/TRBV12-4	.	.	TRBJ2-1	CASSLGRSPFF	TGTGCCAGCAGTTTGGGTCGTAGCCCGTTCTTC
TRBV7-2	TRBD2	.	TRBJ2-1	CASSLIAGVTYNEQFF	TGTGCCAGCAGCTTAATTGCGGGAGTAACTTACAATGAGCAGTTCTTC
TRBV18	TRBD1	.	TRBJ1-1	CASSSTSYRGPSNTEAFF	TGTGCCAGCTCATCAACTTCGTACAGGGGGCCGTCGAACACTGAAGCTTTCTTT
TRBV20-1	TRBD1	.	TRBJ1-2	CSATRTGGYGYTF	TGCAGTGCTACGCGGACAGGGGGCTATGGCTACACCTTC
TRBV20-1	TRBD2	few	TRBJ2-3	CSADSGSTDTQYF	TGCAGTGCTGATAGCGGGAGCACAGATACGCAGTATTTT
TRBV25-1	.	.	TRBJ2-1	CASSLTSFSSPSYNEQFF	TGTGCCAGCTCTCTGACTAGTTTTTCCAGCCCATCCTACAATGAGCAGTTCTTC
TRBV10-3	TRBD1	.	TRBJ2-5	CAIRRTGELETRYF	TGTGCCATCAGAAGGACAGGGGAACTAGAGACCCGGTACTTC
TRBV6-1	.	.	TRBJ1-5	CAVHPGGFSNQPQHF	TGTGCCGTACACCCCGGGGGTTTCAGCAATCAGCCCCAGCATTTT
TRBV5-1	.	.	TRBJ2-5	CATATGPGETQYF	TGCGCCACCGCGACAGGTCCCGGGGAGACCCAGTACTTC
TRBV5-1	.	.	TRBJ1-1	CASSSPIGGGTPEAFF	TGCGCCAGCAGCTCCCCGATAGGCGGGGGCACCCCTGAAGCTTTCTTT
TRBV29-1	.	few	TRBJ2-3	CSVGLLLGLTDTQYF	TGCAGCGTTGGCCTTTTATTGGGGTTGACAGATACGCAGTATTTT
TRBV24-1	.	.	TRBJ2-5	CATSDKGQETQYF	TGTGCCACCAGTGACAAAGGCCAAGAGACCCAGTACTTC
TRBV28	TRBD1	many	TRBJ1-2	CASTPTGTGGGNYGYTF	TGTGCCAGCACCCCAACCGGGACAGGGGGAGGGAACTATGGCTACACCTTC
TRBV5-1	TRBD2	once	TRBJ2-3	CASSLGFPGGRISSTDTQYF	TGCGCCAGCAGCTTGGGGTTCCCGGGGGGTAGAATCTCTAGCACAGATACGCAGTATTTT